Below are 10 T cell receptor beta chains sequenced from a single sample in a study of T-cell reconstitution after alpha-beta-depleted transplantation in children. The library targeted TCRbeta and was prepared with unique molecular identifiers. Each CDR3 protein is one row after TCRdb ran MiXCR on the PCR reads. The profile shows hundreds of thousands of distinct CDR3 sequences, 10% to 15% of them singletons. Sequenced here: PBMCs, mostly from graft donor cells, sampled 360 days after TCRalphabeta/CD19-depleted stem cell transplant. Receptor source: a male patient aged 10-17 years who had a stem cell transplant for acute myeloid leukemia, so the T cells may come from the graft donor.

This clonotype was counted a few times. The genes are TRBV21-1 and TRBJ2-4; no check of the table's D call, TRBD2, against the DNA was made. TRBV21-1 is a pseudogene locus. The CDR3 has 16 amino acids. CDR3 region: CASSKWERGAKNIQYF. CDR3 nucleotides: TGTGCCAGCAGCAAATGGGAACGAGGGGCCAAAAACATTCAGTACTTC.

This clonotype has at least ten counts. This rearrangement joins TRBV11-2 to TRBJ2-2; tentatively, D is TRBD1 or TRBD2 (5 bases each). Germline CDR1 SGHAT, CDR2 FQNNGV. The CDR3 is made up of 18 amino acids. V was trimmed by 6 bases and J by 3 bases, leaving 23 bases between them. CDR3 sequence (DNA): TGTGCCAGCAGGCGAATCATCGGGCAGGGAGTTCACACCGGGGAGCTGTTTTTT. The encoded protein is CASRRIIGQGVHTGELFF.

This chain joins TRBV4-2 and TRBJ2-2; D unclear. The V gene lost 4 bases and the J gene lost 5 bases, with 11 bases spanning the gap. Germline V gives CDR1 LGHNA, CDR2 YNFKEQ. The CDR3 totals 14 residues. CDR3 region: CASSPLLGTGELFF. CDR3 coding DNA: TGTGCCAGCAGCCCTCTGTTAGGGACCGGGGAGCTGTTTTTT.

This clonotype was found many times. This chain links TRBV29-1 with TRBJ2-7, with D perhaps matching TRBD1 or TRBD2 (5 bases each). The V and J ends lost 5 bases and 0 bases respectively, with 14 bases between them. Germline V gives CDR1 SQVTM, CDR2 ANQGSEA. The CDR3 contains 14 residues. CDR3 sequence: CSVLMGVPSYEQYF. Written as DNA, the CDR3 is TGCAGCGTTCTGATGGGGGTGCCCTCCTACGAGCAGTACTTC.

Concerning this clonotype itself: This CDR3 fails to terminate in the conserved phenylalanine or tryptophan, so it likely reflects a read error. V and J are TRBV12-3 or TRBV12-4 and TRBJ2-1; D remains unclear. CDR3 length: 13 residues. The germline V and J ends were trimmed by 1 base and 6 bases, with 7 bases remaining between them. The CDR3 coding sequence is TGTGCCAGCAGTTTAGTGGTCGGCAATGAGCAGTTCTAC. Translating gives CASSLVVGNEQFY.

The V call is TRBV4-3, the J call TRBJ2-1; D is perhaps TRBD1 (6 bases). Germline CDR1 reads LGHNA; CDR2 reads YSLEER. The ends were cut back, 0 bases at V and 5 bases at J, with 14 bases in the middle. This CDR3 has 16 residues. CDR3 nucleotides: TGCGCCAGCAGCCAAGATTCAGGGGCTTCAGACAATGAGCAGTTCTTC. As protein: CASSQDSGASDNEQFF.

This clonotype appeared many times. The V gene is TRBV29-1, the J gene TRBJ2-7; no definite D call. Germline V gives CDR1 SQVTM, CDR2 ANQGSEA. The CDR3 length is 12 residues. Deletions cut 2 bases from V and 0 bases from J, with 5 bases between. The chain's CDR3 is CSVESASYEQYF. The CDR3 nucleotides read TGCAGCGTTGAAAGCGCCTCCTACGAGCAGTACTTC.

In its sample, this clonotype was seen many times. The V and J genes are TRBV28 and TRBJ2-3, with D hard to call. V was clipped by 3 bases and J by 1 base, with 5 bases between them. The germline V gene has CDR1 MDHEN and CDR2 SYDVKM. This CDR3 spans 13 amino acids. In DNA form, the CDR3 reads TGTGCCAGCAGTTTTGTTCGCACAGATACGCAGTATTTT. Translating it yields CASSFVRTDTQYF.

The V gene is TRBV29-1, the J gene TRBJ1-1; D is perhaps TRBD1 (5 bases). The CDR3 consists of 13 residues. Germline loops: CDR1 SQVTM, CDR2 ANQGSEA. V shed 4 bases and J shed 2 bases, with 11 bases lying between them. The CDR3 nucleotides read TGCAGCGTTGGCCGGGGGGTAAACACTGAAGCTTTCTTT. It codes for CSVGRGVNTEAFF.

The J gene is TRBJ2-7, the V gene TRBV6-2 or TRBV6-3; 8 nucleotides line up with TRBD2. The CDR3 runs to 18 residues. After removal of 2 bases from V and 3 bases from J, the junction contained 15 bases not matched to a gene. Germline values: CDR1 MNHEY, CDR2 SVGEGT. In nucleotides, the CDR3 is TGTGCCAGCAGTTACCCTCGGACTAGCCGTAGGGGCCTCTACGAGCAGTACTTC. It specifies CASSYPRTSRRGLYEQYF.